This T cell receptor beta chain was captured in a study of blood T cell repertoires in COVID-19. The germline gives CDR1 SGHNT, CDR2 YYREEE (reference sequence). CDR3 length equals 15 residues. V lost 1 base and J lost 4; bases outside the gene matches: 7. Assay used: immunoSEQ multiplex PCR; TCRdb lists only in-frame clones, some missing. In the table there are some 150,000 clones, 78% of which are singletons. The V gene is TRBV5-4, the J gene TRBJ2-5; 7 bases map to TRBD1. Sequences were obtained from peripheral blood. The source is a woman older than 75 with acute or convalescent COVID-19. The CDR3, as DNA: TGTGCCAGCAGCTTGAATCGAGGGGGCGGAGAGACCCAGTACTTC. Translation gives CASSLNRGGGETQYF.